Each of the 6 T cell receptor beta chains below was sequenced from the same sample in a study of beta chain features in type 1 diabetes. The whole isolated RNA underwent reverse transcription, so sequencing captured expressed TCRB transcripts. Using immunoSEQ multiplex PCR, the repertoire was profiled, and TCRdb retains in-frame clones only, with some absent. The sample gives 500,000 to 650,000 clones, roughly 12% of which show up once; roughly 0.12% is in the top ten. No antigen has been identified for these receptors. Study-level results: TCRB CDR3s from Type 1 diabetes patients were moderately but significantly shorter in all four CD4+ subsets.

Sequencing used naive CD4+ T cells from blood. These receptors came from a man aged 25-45 years with type 1 diabetes.

This clone was detected a few times. This chain uses TRBV7-9 with TRBJ1-6; 10 bases match TRBD1. Germline CDR1 SEHNR, CDR2 FQNEAQ (reference sequence). The CDR3 is 17 residues long. V shed 1 base, J shed 11 bases, and the junction held 11 bases outside the gene matches. CDR3 DNA: TGTGCCAGCAGCTTAGAGGGGACAGGGGCCTCGTTGGCACCCCTCCACTTT. This gives the protein CASSLEGTGASLAPLHF.

This clone was counted between two and nine times. V and J are TRBV9 and TRBJ2-3; D not resolved. Germline CDR1 reads SGDLS; CDR2 reads YYNGEE. The V end lost 0 bases, the J end lost 0 bases, and 5 bases lay between the germline ends. This CDR3 has 14 amino acids. Here the CDR3 reads CASSVASSTDTQYF. The CDR3 coding sequence is TGTGCCAGCAGCGTAGCCTCTAGCACAGATACGCAGTATTTT.

V is TRBV5-1 and J is TRBJ2-1; D is perhaps TRBD1 or TRBD2 (5 bases each). CDR3 length: 14 amino acids. CDR1 is SGHRS and CDR2 is YFSETQ in the germline V gene. V was pared by 2 bases and J by 10 bases, with 16 bases between. The DNA for the CDR3 is TGCGCCAGCAGCTTAGGGACGGCTAGTTTAGAGCAGTTCTTC. Amino acid sequence: CASSLGTASLEQFF.

The genes are TRBV2 and TRBJ1-5; perhaps TRBD1 as D (5 bases). The ends were cut back, 1 base at V and 8 bases at J, with 12 bases in the middle. The CDR3 is 14 amino acids. From germline, CDR1 is SNHLY and CDR2 FYNNEI. CDR3 protein: CASSEEGSVKPQHF. CDR3 DNA sequence: TGTGCCAGCAGTGAAGAGGGGAGCGTTAAGCCCCAGCATTTT.

The chain recombines TRBV7-2 with TRBJ2-3; 11 bases line up with TRBD2. The CDR3 length is 16 residues. After removal of 5 bases from V and 4 bases from J, the junction contained 8 bases not matched to a gene. Germline loops: CDR1 SGHTA, CDR2 FQGNSA. In nucleotides, the CDR3 is TGTGCCAGCAGCACCCGACTAGCGGGGTTGGCAGATACGCAGTATTTT. Translated, it gives CASSTRLAGLADTQYF.

The rearrangement links TRBV9 to TRBJ2-1; TRBD1 or TRBD2 may be the D gene (6 bases each). CDR3 size: 15 residues. The V gene's germline CDR1 is SGDLS and CDR2 YYNGEE. Trimming left V 4 bases short and J 1 base short, with 12 bases between. CDR3 nucleotide sequence: TGTGCCAGCAGCCCCCAAGGGGGGTCCTACAATGAGCAGTTCTTC. Its protein is CASSPQGGSYNEQFF.